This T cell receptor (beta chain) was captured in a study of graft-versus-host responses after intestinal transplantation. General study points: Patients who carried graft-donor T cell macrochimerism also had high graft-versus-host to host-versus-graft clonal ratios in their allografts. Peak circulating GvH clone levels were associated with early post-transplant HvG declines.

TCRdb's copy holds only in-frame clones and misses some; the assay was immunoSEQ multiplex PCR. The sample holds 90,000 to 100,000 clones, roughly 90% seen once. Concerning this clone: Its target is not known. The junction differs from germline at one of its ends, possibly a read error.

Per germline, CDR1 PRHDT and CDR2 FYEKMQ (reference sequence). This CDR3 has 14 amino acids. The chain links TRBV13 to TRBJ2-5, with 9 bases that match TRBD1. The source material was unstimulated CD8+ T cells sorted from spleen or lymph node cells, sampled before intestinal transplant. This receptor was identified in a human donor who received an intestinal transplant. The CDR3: CASSLGQGQETQYF. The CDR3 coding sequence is TGTGCCAGCAGCCTAGGACAGGGGCAAGAGACCCAGTACTTC.